This T cell receptor (beta chain) stems from a study of T cells in Graves' hyperthyroidism and ophthalmopathy. Study results and limitations: Model-based prediction identified ophthalmopathy a median approximately 6.2 months prior to its onset.

Patients between 18 and 65 years old had hyperthyroidism, newly diagnosed and lasting under 2 months. Uncontrolled infection, other autoimmune disease, pregnancy or lactation disqualified patients from enrolment. This clonotype was counted between two and nine times. The antigen is not known. The CDR3 is 15 amino acids. Trimming took off 8 bases at V and 4 bases at J, with 22 bases between the two ends. Looked up from germline, CDR1 is SQVTM and CDR2 is ANQGSEA. TCR beta CDR3 region amplification was performed from RNA transcripts. The TCR CDR3 first-round RT-PCR relied on the HTBI primer set. Using its own MiXCR run on the multiplex PCR reads, TCRdb lists one record per CDR3 protein. This table has under 350,000 distinct CDR3 sequences, around a sixth appearing once.

The chain is built from TRBV29-1 and TRBJ2-3, with D possibly being TRBD2 (6 bases). Source material: blood. This receptor was identified in a woman aged 45-60 years with Graves' hyperthyroidism. The CDR3: CSLLKMGGDADTQYF. In DNA form, the CDR3 reads TGCAGCCTCCTTAAGATGGGCGGGGACGCAGATACGCAGTATTTT.